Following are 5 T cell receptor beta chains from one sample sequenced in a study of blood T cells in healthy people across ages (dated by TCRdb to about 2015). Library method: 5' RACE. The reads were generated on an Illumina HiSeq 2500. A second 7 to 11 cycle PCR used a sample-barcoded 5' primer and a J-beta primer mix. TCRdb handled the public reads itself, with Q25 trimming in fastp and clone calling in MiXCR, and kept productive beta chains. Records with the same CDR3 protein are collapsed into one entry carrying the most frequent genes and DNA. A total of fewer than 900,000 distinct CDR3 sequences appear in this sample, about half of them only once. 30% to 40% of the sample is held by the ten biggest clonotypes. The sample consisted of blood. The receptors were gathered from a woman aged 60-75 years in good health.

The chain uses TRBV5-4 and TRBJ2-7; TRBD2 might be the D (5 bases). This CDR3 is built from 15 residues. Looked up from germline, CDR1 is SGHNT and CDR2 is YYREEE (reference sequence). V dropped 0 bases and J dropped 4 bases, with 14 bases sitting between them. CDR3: CASSLGDVRTYEQYF. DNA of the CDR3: TGTGCCAGCAGCTTGGGTGACGTCAGGACTTACGAGCAGTACTTC.

The CDR3 DNA reads as TGTGCCAGCAGCTTAGATAGCGCGAGCTCCTACAATGAGCAGTACTTC. It yields the protein CASSLDSASSYNEQYF. The gene calls are TRBV7-2 and TRBJ2-1; D is perhaps TRBD2 (5 bases). The DNA end is more similar to TRBJ2-7, so the J call may be wrong. From germline, CDR1 is SGHTA and CDR2 FQGNSA. The CDR3 covers 16 residues.

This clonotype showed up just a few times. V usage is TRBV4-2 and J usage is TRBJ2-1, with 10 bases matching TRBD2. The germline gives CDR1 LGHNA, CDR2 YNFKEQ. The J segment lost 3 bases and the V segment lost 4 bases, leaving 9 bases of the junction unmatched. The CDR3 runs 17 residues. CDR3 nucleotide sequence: TGTGCCAGCAGCCCATCTCTAGCGGGAGCAGACTACAATGAGCAGTTCTTC. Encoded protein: CASSPSLAGADYNEQFF.

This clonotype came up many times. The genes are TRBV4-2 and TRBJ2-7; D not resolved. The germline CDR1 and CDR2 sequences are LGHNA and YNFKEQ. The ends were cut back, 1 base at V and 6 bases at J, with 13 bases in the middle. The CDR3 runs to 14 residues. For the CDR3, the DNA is TGTGCCAGCAGCCAAGGGGAACTGGGCCTCGAGCAGTACTTC. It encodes CASSQGELGLEQYF.

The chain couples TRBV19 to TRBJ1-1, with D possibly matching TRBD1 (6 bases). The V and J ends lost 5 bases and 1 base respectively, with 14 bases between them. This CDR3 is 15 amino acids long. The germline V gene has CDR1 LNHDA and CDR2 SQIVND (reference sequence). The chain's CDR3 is CASSPPGHANTEAFF. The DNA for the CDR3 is TGTGCCAGTAGTCCCCCGGGACATGCGAACACTGAAGCTTTCTTT.